This TCR beta chain emerged from a study of cytomegalovirus exposure and HLA in healthy donors. 13 Jbeta primers and 60 Vbeta primers were used for the PCR. Profiled with immunoSEQ multiplex PCR; TCRdb holds only in-frame clones, not every one. This listing includes approximately 76,000 clones. A remark on this clone: Its antigen is as yet unknown.

The junction had 10 bases not matched to a gene; V was cut back by 4 bases and J by 3 bases. CDR1 is MNHEY and CDR2 is SMNVEV in the germline V gene (reference sequence). The CDR3 runs 16 residues. Overall study results and limits: Analyzed later, association rates of TCRs varied across HLA loci, with DRB1 most and HLA-C fewest. Because they were indistinguishable, some V segments, including TRBV6-2 and TRBV6-3, were excluded. When a later analysis compared HLA-associated TCR beta chains with equally common others, the HLA-associated chains turned out to be more clonally expanded and to have lower generation probabilities. Productive rates of about 87% or about 30% were seen for most TCR beta V segments in an earlier analysis.

V is TRBV27 and J is TRBJ2-7, with 9 bases lining up with TRBD2. The material sequenced was PBMCs. The receptor comes from a young man in good health and CMV-seropositive. The CDR3: CASSSLVAGVVYEQYF. The CDR3 DNA sequence: TGTGCCAGCAGTTCGTTGGTAGCGGGAGTTGTCTACGAGCAGTACTTC.